This note documents a single T cell receptor beta chain sequence. Its specificity is unknown. This specimen comes from a study of T cell repertoires in cytomegalovirus infection. V was pared by 3 bases and J by 3 bases, with 13 bases between. Germline-derived CDR1 and CDR2 are MGHRA and YSYEKL. The CDR3 has 15 amino acids. Regarding the study as a whole: Summed public TCR beta family frequency identified CMV carriers bearing the relevant HLA.

Each CDR3 protein gets one entry after TCRdb re-called the reads with MiXCR. This sample has approximately 110,000 distinct CDR3 sequences, with over 30% found just once. The TCR originated in a human donor in good health (CMV status not recorded). Some clones in this sample may be carry-over from other donors' samples. This sequence joins TRBV4-1 and TRBJ2-3; D may be TRBD2 (6 bases). The sequencing here drew on CD8+ T cells from cultured PBMCs, taken from culture after CMV antigen stimulation. CDR3 coding DNA: TGCGCCAGCAGCCATGGACCGGAGGGGACAGATACGCAGTATTTT. Residues: CASSHGPEGTDTQYF.